Below, one TCR beta chain is given with its context. Its target is unknown. V lost 1 base and J 5 bases, leaving 7 bases between the germline ends. Germline CDR1 reads SGHNT; CDR2 reads YYREEE (reference sequence). The CDR3 is 12 residues long. This entry comes from a study of T cell responses to AZD1222 COVID-19 vaccine. General study findings and limits: Recipients of two AZD1222 doses showed rising Spike-specific TCR breadth and depth. The study sampled repertoires only after the peak T cell response.

The data were produced by immunoSEQ multiplex PCR, yet TCRdb's version contains in-frame clones alone and is incomplete. The sample carries roughly 150,000 clones, around 93% recorded once. This sequence originates from an adult in good health. Sequenced material: peripheral blood, taken on day 0 of AZD1222 vaccination. V gene TRBV5-4 combines with J gene TRBJ2-7; D is unresolved. The CDR3 is CASSLWQDEQYF. The CDR3 DNA reads as TGTGCCAGCAGCTTGTGGCAGGACGAGCAGTACTTC.